This T cell receptor (beta chain) was identified during a study of T cell responses to AZD1222 COVID-19 vaccine. Turning to this clone: The antigen is undetermined.

Profiled with immunoSEQ multiplex PCR; TCRdb holds only in-frame clones, not every one. The profile shows tens of thousands of clones, about 84% of them singletons. Whole-study findings and limits: At study baseline, merely more than 5 AZD1222 recipients were seropositive. Clonal diversity was possibly underestimated, and white British individuals and females predominated among donors.

The sample in question was peripheral blood, obtained on day 0 of AZD1222 vaccination. This receptor was identified in an adult in good health.

The CDR3 loop is CASSSINSPLHF. The CDR3 bases are TGTGCCAGCAGTTCTATAAATTCACCCCTCCACTTT. The V gene is TRBV6-5, the J gene TRBJ1-6; D unclear. This CDR3 comprises 12 residues. Trimming cost V 4 bases and J 7 bases, with 5 bases left between them. Germline CDR1 is MNHEY and CDR2 is SVGAGI.